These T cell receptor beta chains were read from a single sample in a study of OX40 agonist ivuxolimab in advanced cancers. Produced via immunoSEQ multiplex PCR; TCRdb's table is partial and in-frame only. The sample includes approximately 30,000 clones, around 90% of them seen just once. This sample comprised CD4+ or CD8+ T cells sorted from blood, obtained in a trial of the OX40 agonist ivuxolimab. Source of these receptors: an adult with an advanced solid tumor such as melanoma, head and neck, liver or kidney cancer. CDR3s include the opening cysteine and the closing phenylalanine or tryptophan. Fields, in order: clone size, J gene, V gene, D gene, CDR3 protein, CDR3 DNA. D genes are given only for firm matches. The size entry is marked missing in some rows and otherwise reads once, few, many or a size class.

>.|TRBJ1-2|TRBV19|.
CASSIVAVLLKGDYGYTF
TGTGCCAGTAGTATAGTGGCCGTACTACTCAAGGGCGACTATGGCTACACCTTC
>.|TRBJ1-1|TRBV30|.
CAWSEPTLNTEAFF
TGTGCCTGGAGCGAGCCGACACTTAACACTGAAGCTTTCTTT
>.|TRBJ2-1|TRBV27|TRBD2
CASRRLADRSYNEQFF
TGTGCCAGCAGACGACTAGCGGACCGTTCCTACAATGAGCAGTTCTTC
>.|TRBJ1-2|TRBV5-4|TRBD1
CASSSNRGLYGYTF
TGTGCCAGCAGCTCCAACAGGGGGCTCTATGGCTACACCTTC
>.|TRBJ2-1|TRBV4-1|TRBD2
CASSQPRSGRHNEQFF
TGCGCCAGCAGCCAGCCCAGGAGCGGGAGGCACAATGAGCAGTTCTTC
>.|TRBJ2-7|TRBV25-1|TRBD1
CASSGQGGDEQYF
TGTGCCAGCAGTGGACAGGGGGGGGACGAGCAGTACTTC
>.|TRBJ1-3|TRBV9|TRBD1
CASSVAGWDRGTGNTIYF
TGTGCCAGCAGCGTAGCCGGATGGGACAGAGGAACAGGAAACACCATATATTTT
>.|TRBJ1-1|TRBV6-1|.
CASWEGGGTEAFF
TGTGCCAGTTGGGAAGGAGGGGGCACTGAAGCTTTCTTT
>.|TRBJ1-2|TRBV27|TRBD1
CASSLRRGDSRAHYGYTF
TGTGCCAGCAGTTTAAGGAGAGGGGACAGTAGGGCACACTATGGCTACACCTTC
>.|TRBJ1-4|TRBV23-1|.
CASSQSNLWGELFF
TGCGCCAGCAGTCAATCGAACTTATGGGGGGAACTGTTTTTT
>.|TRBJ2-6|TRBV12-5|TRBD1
CASGLFPGQSASGANVLTF
TGTGCTAGTGGTTTGTTCCCGGGACAGTCCGCCTCTGGGGCCAACGTCCTGACTTTC
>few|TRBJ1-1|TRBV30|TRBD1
CAWGTGGRAFF
TGTGCCTGGGGGACAGGGGGAAGAGCTTTCTTT
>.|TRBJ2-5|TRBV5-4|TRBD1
CASSLGGRGQETQYF
TGTGCCAGCAGCTTGGGGGGCAGGGGGCAAGAGACCCAGTACTTC
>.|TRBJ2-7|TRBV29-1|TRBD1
CSVGFWGTGPYEQYF
TGCAGCGTTGGATTCTGGGGGACAGGGCCCTACGAGCAGTACTTC
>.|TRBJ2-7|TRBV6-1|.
CASTTLSRFEQYF
TGTGCCAGCACCACCCTCTCGAGGTTCGAGCAGTACTTC
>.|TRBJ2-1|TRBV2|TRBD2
CASSGTSFDNEQFF
TGTGCCAGCAGCGGGACTAGTTTTGACAATGAGCAGTTCTTC
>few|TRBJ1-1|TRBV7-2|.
CASSLGLMNTEAFF
TGTGCCAGCAGCTTAGGACTTATGAACACTGAAGCTTTCTTT
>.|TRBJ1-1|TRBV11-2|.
CASSFFRQQAAFF
TGTGCCAGCAGCTTCTTTAGGCAACAGGCAGCTTTCTTT
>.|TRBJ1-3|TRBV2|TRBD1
CASGQGQGGNTIYF
TGTGCCAGCGGCCAGGGACAGGGAGGAAACACCATATATTTT
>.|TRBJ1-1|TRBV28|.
CASSITQNTEAFF
TGTGCCAGCAGTATAACACAGAACACTGAAGCTTTCTTT
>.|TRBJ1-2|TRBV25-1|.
CASSEYGGRGYTF
TGTGCCAGCAGTGAATATGGAGGGCGAGGCTACACCTTC
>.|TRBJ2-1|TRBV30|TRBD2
CAWSVGEGEQFF
TGTGCCTGGAGTGTAGGGGAGGGGGAGCAGTTCTTC
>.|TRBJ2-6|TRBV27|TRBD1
CASSPGTGLSGANVLTF
TGTGCCAGCAGTCCCGGGACAGGGCTCTCTGGGGCCAACGTCCTGACTTTC
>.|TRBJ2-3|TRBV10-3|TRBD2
CAISRIGLAPTDTQYF
TGTGCCATCAGTCGAATCGGACTAGCCCCCACAGATACGCAGTATTTT
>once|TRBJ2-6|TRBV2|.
CASISSPSSGANVLTF
TGTGCCAGCATCTCATCCCCTAGCTCTGGGGCCAACGTCCTGACTTTC
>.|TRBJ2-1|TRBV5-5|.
CASTLLQVIRVKNEQFF
TGTGCCAGCACACTGTTACAGGTGATCCGAGTCAAGAATGAGCAGTTCTTC
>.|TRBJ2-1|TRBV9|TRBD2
CASSVDGGGAYEQFF
TGTGCCAGCAGCGTAGATGGCGGGGGGGCGTATGAGCAGTTCTTC